This T cell receptor (beta chain) was recorded in a study of graft-versus-host responses after intestinal transplantation. Overall study context: Isolated intestinal, liver-intestinal, or multivisceral transplants had been given to the recipients. All of the recipients had induction that used anti-thymocyte globulin, then tacrolimus and steroids for about 3 years. Study observations and caveats: The highest levels of circulating GvH clones went along with early declines in HvG clones after transplant. Some patients had graft-donor T cell macrochimerism. In their allografts, the ratios of graft-versus-host to host-versus-graft T cell clones were high.

V was shortened by 0 bases and J by 5 bases, with 2 bases between the two germline ends. Germline CDR1 and CDR2: SGHNT and YYREEE (reference sequence). CDR3 size: 12 residues. Stimulators, approximately 200,000 irradiated and violet-dye-labeled cells, were plated with approximately 200,000 CFSE-labeled responder cells. Sequencing was performed with immunoSEQ multiplex PCR; in TCRdb, only in-frame clones are kept and a portion is missing. The sample comprises tens of thousands of clones, 30% to 40% of which are singletons, and about 9% rests with the top ten. The specimen comprised alloreactive CD8+ T cells from a mixed lymphocyte reaction culture, sampled before intestinal transplant. Subset defined: CFSE-low proliferating T cells sorted from approximately 6-day pre-transplant mixed lymphocyte reaction (GvH or HvG direction). The receptor was derived from a human patient who received an intestinal transplant. J is TRBJ1-4 and V is TRBV5-4, with D unresolved. As DNA, the CDR3 is TGTGCCAGCAGCTTGGGGAATGAAAAACTGTTTTTT. Residues: CASSLGNEKLFF. The whole variable domain, remainder taken from reference TRBV5-4 and TRBJ1-4, is ETGVTQSPTHLIKTRGQQVTLRCSSQSGHNTVSWYQQALGQGPQFIFQYYREEENGRGNFPPRFSGLQFPNYSSELNVNALELDDSALYLCASSLGNEKLFFGSGTQLSVL.